A selection of T cell receptor beta chains follows, all from one sample in a study of blood T cell repertoires in COVID-19. Generated by immunoSEQ multiplex PCR, the TCRdb table keeps only in-frame clones and is missing some. The data hold a few hundred thousand clones, with around 89% observed a single time. The sequenced material came from peripheral blood. The receptors derive from a woman aged 40 to 49 who had recovered from COVID-19. Both conserved end residues are part of each CDR3. A D gene is named only where the DNA matches it firmly. Size is omitted from some rows. Given values are once, few, many or a class for expanded clones.

>TRBV15|NA|NA|TRBJ1-1
CATSRDLGSRGTEAFF
TGTGCCACCAGCAGAGATTTGGGTAGCAGAGGTACTGAAGCTTTCTTT
>TRBV5-6|TRBD2|NA|TRBJ2-3
CASSPGLADTDTQYF
TGTGCCAGCAGCCCCGGACTAGCGGATACAGATACGCAGTATTTT
>TRBV10-3|NA|NA|TRBJ1-1
CAITVGLGDTEAFF
TGTGCCATCACGGTGGGCTTAGGCGACACTGAAGCTTTCTTT
>TRBV30|TRBD2|NA|TRBJ2-4
CAWKRGGLAKNIQYF
TGTGCCTGGAAACGGGGGGGCCTGGCCAAAAACATTCAGTACTTC
>TRBV5-1|NA|NA|TRBJ1-4
CASSLGAPTDEKLFF
TGCGCCAGCAGCTTGGGGGCCCCCACGGATGAAAAACTGTTTTTT
>TRBV18|TRBD1|NA|TRBJ1-5
CASSQGQASNQPQHF
TGTGCCAGCTCACAGGGACAGGCGAGCAATCAGCCCCAGCATTTT
>TRBV5-4|NA|NA|TRBJ1-2
CASSLPDSAYGYTF
TGTGCCAGCAGCTTGCCGGACAGCGCTTATGGCTACACCTTC
>TRBV30|TRBD2|NA|TRBJ2-2
CAWQGLAGVGTGELFF
TGTGCCTGGCAAGGACTAGCGGGAGTGGGCACCGGGGAGCTGTTTTTT
>TRBV5-1|TRBD2|NA|TRBJ2-3
CASSLVPAGVGDTQYF
TGCGCCAGCAGCTTGGTTCCAGCGGGAGTTGGAGATACGCAGTATTTT
>TRBV19|NA|NA|TRBJ1-3
CASSSQALSGNTIYF
TGTGCCAGTAGTAGCCAGGCCCTATCTGGAAACACCATATATTTT
>TRBV19|NA|NA|TRBJ1-2
CASSANGGKLSGYTF
TGTGCCAGTAGTGCGAACGGGGGGAAGTTGAGTGGCTACACCTTC
>TRBV3-1/TRBV3-2|NA|NA|TRBJ2-7
CASSQDSSYEQYF
TGTGCCAGCAGCCAAGACAGTTCCTACGAGCAGTACTTC
>TRBV10-3|NA|once|TRBJ2-7
CAISGTGSSGEQYF
TGTGCCATCAGTGGGACCGGGAGCTCGGGGGAGCAGTACTTC
>TRBV2|NA|NA|TRBJ2-1
CASSESGDEQFF
TGTGCCAGCAGTGAGAGCGGCGATGAGCAGTTCTTC
>TRBV18|NA|NA|TRBJ2-7
CASSPGAQGSYEQYF
TGTGCCAGCTCACCGGGGGCCCAGGGGTCCTACGAGCAGTACTTC
>TRBV4-3|TRBD2|NA|TRBJ2-3
CASSQGWREGADTQYF
TGCGCCAGCAGCCAAGGCTGGCGGGAGGGGGCGGATACGCAGTATTTT
>TRBV6-2/TRBV6-3|NA|NA|TRBJ1-2
CASSFYKEDLRGYTF
TGTGCCAGCAGCTTTTACAAGGAGGACCTCAGGGGCTACACCTTC
>TRBV11-2|TRBD1|NA|TRBJ2-1
CASSPRTGSNEQFF
TGTGCCAGCAGCCCCCGGACAGGGTCGAATGAGCAGTTCTTC
>TRBV9|NA|NA|TRBJ1-3
CASSVAPTAGSGNTIYF
TGTGCCAGCAGCGTAGCTCCCACAGCAGGGTCGGGAAACACCATATATTTT
>TRBV4-1|NA|NA|TRBJ1-5
CASSPGEGSNQPQHF
TGCGCCAGCAGCCCCGGGGAAGGTAGCAATCAGCCCCAGCATTTT
>TRBV6-2/TRBV6-3|TRBD2|NA|TRBJ2-3
CASSVLGGRTDTQYF
TGTGCCAGCAGTGTATTGGGAGGGCGCACAGATACGCAGTATTTT
>TRBV6-5|TRBD1|NA|TRBJ1-2
CASSPGQGVGYGYTF
TGTGCCAGCAGCCCCGGACAGGGGGTCGGGTATGGCTACACCTTC
>TRBV6-6|NA|few|TRBJ2-7
CASKGGGLTPTYEQYF
TGTGCCAGCAAGGGGGGGGGTCTGACCCCTACCTACGAGCAGTACTTC
>TRBV24-1|TRBD2|NA|TRBJ2-3
CATSDLREALDTQYF
TGTGCCACCAGTGATTTGCGGGAGGCCCTAGATACGCAGTATTTT
>TRBV25-1|NA|NA|TRBJ2-1
CASSEYPTYNEQFF
TGTGCCAGCAGTGAATATCCCACCTACAATGAGCAGTTCTTC
>TRBV4-1|NA|once|TRBJ1-5
CASSQDPARGESQPQHF
TGCGCCAGCAGCCAAGACCCGGCGCGGGGTGAGAGTCAGCCCCAGCATTTT
>TRBV24-1|NA|NA|TRBJ1-4
CATSGWQGFGEKLFF
TGTGCCACCAGTGGGTGGCAGGGATTTGGTGAAAAACTGTTTTTT
>TRBV7-6|NA|NA|TRBJ1-3
CASSQRPSSSGNTIYF
TGTGCCAGCAGCCAGAGGCCATCGAGCTCTGGAAACACCATATATTTT
>TRBV9|NA|NA|TRBJ1-6
CASSAGQFNSPLHF
TGTGCCAGCAGCGCCGGACAGTTCAATTCACCCCTCCACTTT
>TRBV5-1|NA|NA|TRBJ1-5
CASSLGPTRDSPGAQHF
TGCGCCAGCAGCTTGGGTCCCACCCGGGACTCCCCCGGGGCCCAGCATTTT
>TRBV12-5|TRBD2|NA|TRBJ2-1
CASGQTGLARNEQFF
TGTGCTAGTGGCCAAACCGGACTAGCCCGCAATGAGCAGTTCTTC
>TRBV11-3|TRBD1|NA|TRBJ1-1
CASSLDRDAFF
TGTGCCAGCAGCCTGGACAGGGATGCTTTCTTT
>TRBV5-4|TRBD2|NA|TRBJ2-5
CASSLGGRAGETQYF
TGTGCCAGCAGCTTAGGTGGGAGGGCCGGGGAGACCCAGTACTTC
>TRBV20-1|TRBD1|NA|TRBJ1-1
CSARTGAQAFF
TGCAGTGCTAGGACAGGGGCCCAAGCTTTCTTT
>TRBV5-1|TRBD2|NA|TRBJ2-7
CASSPGGVSYEQYF
TGCGCCAGCAGTCCCGGGGGGGTCTCCTACGAGCAGTACTTC
>TRBV5-1|TRBD2|few|TRBJ2-1
CASSTSGSSYNEQFF
TGCGCCAGCAGCACCAGCGGGAGCTCCTACAATGAGCAGTTCTTC
>TRBV12-3/TRBV12-4|NA|NA|TRBJ2-2
CASSPVGAGELFF
TGTGCCAGCAGCCCCGTCGGGGCCGGGGAGCTGTTTTTT
>TRBV27|TRBD1|NA|TRBJ2-5
CAAGQGVRGVTQYF
TGTGCCGCTGGACAGGGGGTTAGAGGGGTGACCCAGTACTTC
>TRBV6-6|TRBD2|NA|TRBJ2-7
CASSYGTSGSGEQYF
TGTGCCAGCAGTTACGGGACTAGCGGGAGTGGGGAGCAGTACTTC
>TRBV7-2|TRBD1|NA|TRBJ2-5
CASTFGTVTQETQYF
TGTGCCAGCACCTTCGGGACAGTAACCCAAGAGACCCAGTACTTC
>TRBV6-2/TRBV6-3|TRBD1|NA|TRBJ1-4
CASSYGQAGGEKLFF
TGTGCCAGCAGTTACGGACAGGCCGGGGGTGAAAAACTGTTTTTT
>TRBV10-3|NA|once|TRBJ2-3
CASRPGEPDTQYF
TGTGCCAGCCGCCCGGGGGAACCGGATACGCAGTATTTT
>TRBV24-1|TRBD1|NA|TRBJ1-2
CATQGGAGGNYGYTF
TGTGCCACGCAGGGGGGCGCCGGCGGTAACTATGGCTACACCTTC
>TRBV9|TRBD1|NA|TRBJ1-1
CASSGQGTEAFF
TGTGCCAGCAGCGGACAGGGCACTGAAGCTTTCTTT
>TRBV2|TRBD1|NA|TRBJ2-7
CASSEAGFGGTGYF
TGTGCCAGCAGTGAAGCGGGGTTTGGCGGGACAGGGTACTTC
>TRBV5-5|NA|NA|TRBJ1-4
CASSLGDINEKLFF
TGTGCCAGCAGCTTGGGGGACATAAATGAAAAACTGTTTTTT
>TRBV30|NA|NA|TRBJ1-2
CAWSVAGTYGYTF
TGTGCCTGGAGTGTGGCAGGCACCTATGGCTACACCTTC
>TRBV5-1|NA|NA|TRBJ2-3
CASSRPSGDTQYF
TGCGCCAGCAGCCGCCCCTCAGGTGATACGCAGTATTTT
>TRBV7-3|NA|NA|TRBJ2-2
CASSSHLNTGELFF
TGTGCCAGCAGCTCCCACTTGAACACCGGGGAGCTGTTTTTT
>TRBV3-1/TRBV3-2|NA|NA|TRBJ1-1
CASSQDVGVGFF
TGTGCCAGCAGCCAAGATGTCGGGGTGGGTTTCTTT